The rows below give T cell receptor beta chains drawn from one sample of a study of T cell responses to AZD1222 COVID-19 vaccine. The data were produced by immunoSEQ multiplex PCR, yet TCRdb's version contains in-frame clones alone and is incomplete. The sample shows around 140,000 clones, approximately 90% of them seen only once. The sequencing here drew on peripheral blood, taken on day 0 of AZD1222 vaccination. The origin of the receptors is an adult in good health. CDR3s include the opening cysteine and the closing phenylalanine or tryptophan. D genes are given only for firm matches. The size field is filled for only some rows; it gives once, few, many or a size class.

TRBJ1-6 | TRBV7-8 | once | TRBD1 | TGTGCCAGCAGCTATGACAGGGCTTCTACTTCACCCCTCCACTTT | CASSYDRASTSPLHF
TRBJ2-3 | TRBV27 | - | - | TGTGCCAGCAGTCTCCCGCCCACAGATACGCAGTATTTT | CASSLPPTDTQYF
TRBJ2-1 | TRBV5-1 | - | - | TGCGCCAGCAGCTTGCCCCAGGTCAATGAGCAGTTCTTC | CASSLPQVNEQFF
TRBJ2-2 | TRBV29-1 | once | - | TGCAGCGTTTTTAGCGAGGGGAACACCGGGGAGCTGTTTTTT | CSVFSEGNTGELFF
TRBJ2-7 | TRBV28 | - | - | TGTGCCAGCACCACCGAGGGGGGAGCCTACGAGCAGTACTTC | CASTTEGGAYEQYF
TRBJ2-3 | TRBV27 | - | TRBD2 | TGTGCCAGCGGCCTCCGTGAAGCGGGAGACGGGTTGGATGATACGCAGTATTTT | CASGLREAGDGLDDTQYF
TRBJ2-2 | TRBV10-1 | - | TRBD1 | TGCGCCAGCAGCCCAGGACAGGGGAACACCGGGGAGCTGTTTTTT | CASSPGQGNTGELFF
TRBJ1-4 | TRBV19 | - | - | TGTGCCAGTAGGGCCTACAGGGCAACTAATGAAAAACTGTTTTTT | CASRAYRATNEKLFF
TRBJ2-7 | TRBV29-1 | - | TRBD2 | TGCAGCGGTCTAGCGGGAACGAACGAGCAGTACTTC | CSGLAGTNEQYF
TRBJ1-6 | TRBV19 | - | - | TGTGCCAGTACCTGGGATACGAATTCACCCCTCCACTTT | CASTWDTNSPLHF
TRBJ2-7 | TRBV9 | - | - | TGTGCCAGCAGCGTAGGCAGCTACTACGAGCAGTACTTC | CASSVGSYYEQYF
TRBJ1-2 | TRBV7-8 | - | - | TGTGCCAGCAGCTTAGGCCTCCAGGGCGACTATGGCTACACCTTC | CASSLGLQGDYGYTF
TRBJ1-3 | TRBV27 | - | - | TGTGCCAGCAGTTTTGCGGGTAGCGACACCATATATTTT | CASSFAGSDTIYF
TRBJ1-4 | TRBV7-2 | - | - | TGTGCCAGCAGCCCGAACAGGGCTGGGGAGGGAGAAAAACTGTTTTTT | CASSPNRAGEGEKLFF
TRBJ1-5 | TRBV6-2/TRBV6-3 | - | - | TGTGCCAGCAGTATGGGGACGGTGGTACATCAGCCCCAGCATTTT | CASSMGTVVHQPQHF
TRBJ2-7 | TRBV2 | - | - | TGTGCCAGCTCGGGGGGCAGCTACGAGCAGTACTTC | CASSGGSYEQYF
TRBJ2-3 | TRBV27 | once | TRBD2 | TGTGCCAGCAGTTTAGAACTAGCGGGAGGGACAGATACGCAGTATTTT | CASSLELAGGTDTQYF
TRBJ2-7 | TRBV7-6 | - | TRBD1 | TGTGCCAGCAGCACGGGACAGGGGGGTCCCTACGAGCAGTACTTC | CASSTGQGGPYEQYF
TRBJ2-2 | TRBV29-1 | - | TRBD1 | TGCAGCGTGGGACAGGGATGGAGCGGGGAGCTGTTTTTT | CSVGQGWSGELFF
TRBJ2-2 | TRBV10-3 | - | - | TGTGCCATCAGCCCGGGACCCGGGGAGCTGTTTTTT | CAISPGPGELFF
TRBJ2-3 | TRBV5-1 | - | - | TGCGCCAGCAGCTTGACAACCGCGTCAGATACGCAGTATTTT | CASSLTTASDTQYF
TRBJ2-6 | TRBV10-1 | - | - | TGCGCCAGCAGTCAGGGGATCAGCTCTGGGGCCAACGTCCTGACTTTC | CASSQGISSGANVLTF
TRBJ1-5 | TRBV28 | once | - | TGTGCCAGCAGTCCTCCGCGGGGGCCCCAGCATTTT | CASSPPRGPQHF
TRBJ2-1 | TRBV14 | - | - | TGTGCCAGCAGCCCTCAGGCATGGCACGAAACTTACAATGAGCAGTTCTTC | CASSPQAWHETYNEQFF